This T cell receptor beta chain was captured by sequencing in a study of shared clonotypes between healthy human individuals. Study background: A couple of women and a few men aged 18 to 49 made up the donors. The plates for each donor numbered three CD4 naive, three CD4 memory, two CD8 naive and one CD8 memory.

Concerning this clone: Its antigen is unknown.

Sequencing was performed with immunoSEQ multiplex PCR; in TCRdb, only in-frame clones are kept and a portion is missing. This repertoire shows 600,000 or so clones, 95% to 98% found once; its top ten account for approximately 0.33%. Positive CCR7 selection of CD45RO-negative cells yielded the naive CD8 cells, and terminally differentiated effector memory CD45RA+ cells were excluded. This CDR3 comprises 20 residues. Germline lookup yields CDR1 MDHEN and CDR2 SYDVKM. V lost 5 bases and J lost 1, with 29 bases in between. Study-wide results and limits: Investigators collected only blood, and repertoires in tissues likely differ.

The V call is TRBV28, the J call TRBJ1-2; D is possibly TRBD1 (5 bases). Sequencing was performed on naive CD8+ T cells sorted from blood. The sequence was obtained from a man between 25 and 39 years old in good health. The CDR3 sequence: CASSPGTGRDSQELNYGYTF. The DNA of the CDR3 is TGTGCCAGCAGTCCCGGGACTGGACGGGACTCGCAAGAACTTAACTATGGCTACACCTTC.